Below, 7 T cell receptor beta chains from the same sample are listed, as sequenced in a study of cytomegalovirus exposure and HLA in healthy donors. PCR involved 60 Vbeta and 13 Jbeta primers. Profiled with immunoSEQ multiplex PCR; TCRdb holds only in-frame clones, not every one. The profile covers 200,000 to 250,000 clones, with 80% to 90% appearing a single time and about 1% taken by the ten largest. The sequencing input was PBMCs. These TCRs come from a woman under 30 in good health and CMV-seronegative.

Concerning this clone: An end of the junction does not agree with germline; a read error may underlie this. Other DNA sequences in the same sample also yield this CDR3. The chain joins TRBV5-1 to TRBJ2-7, with a tentative D call TRBD1 (6 bases). Looked up from germline, CDR1 is SGHRS and CDR2 is YFSETQ. The length of the CDR3 is 13 residues. The CDR3: CASSMGNRDEQYF. The CDR3 region has the DNA TGTGCCAGCAGCATGGGGAACAGGGACGAGCAGTACTTC.

The V call is TRBV9, the J call TRBJ2-1; no clear D gene. In germline, CDR1 is SGDLS, CDR2 YYNGEE. V lost 0 bases and J 4 bases, leaving 11 bases between the germline ends. The CDR3 is 15 residues long. The CDR3 nucleotides read TGTGCCAGCAGCGTAGTTTCCAGGCCTTACAATGAGCAGTTCTTC. Translation gives CASSVVSRPYNEQFF.

The rearrangement joins TRBV4-1 to TRBJ2-1; D is possibly TRBD2 (6 bases). The V gene's germline CDR1 is MGHRA and CDR2 YSYEKL. The CDR3 is 14 residues long. V was cut by 1 base and J by 5 bases, with 9 bases left in between. CDR3 coding DNA: TGCGCCAGCAGCCAAGGAGGGAGGCACAATGAGCAGTTCTTC. This translates into CASSQGGRHNEQFF.

V gene TRBV4-3 combines with J gene TRBJ2-1; possibly TRBD2 for D (6 bases). The germline gives CDR1 LGHNA, CDR2 YSLEER. The CDR3 has 17 amino acids. The V gene lost 0 bases and the J gene lost 8 bases, with 20 bases spanning the gap. DNA for the CDR3: TGCGCCAGCAGCCAAGATAGTTGGGAGGAGGGTCGGGATGAGCAGTTCTTC. Its protein is CASSQDSWEEGRDEQFF.

This rearrangement joins TRBV10-2 to TRBJ2-3; 8 positions match TRBD2. Germline CDR1 and CDR2: WSHSY and SAAADI. V dropped 8 bases and J dropped 2; count of bases not matched to a gene: 6. The CDR3 sequence is 14 residues long. Here the CDR3 reads CASCAGGFTDTQYF. The CDR3 DNA reads as TGCGCCAGCTGCGCGGGAGGATTCACAGATACGCAGTATTTT.

V is TRBV13 and J is TRBJ2-1; a possible D gene is TRBD2 (5 bases). The CDR3 loop spans 14 amino acids. The V end was cut by 5 bases, the J end by 7 bases, with 15 bases between. Germline V gene data show CDR1 as PRHDT and CDR2 as FYEKMQ (reference sequence). In DNA form, the CDR3 reads TGTGCCAGCAGCACTAACCGTGGAGGAAATGAGCAGTTCTTC. Its translation: CASSTNRGGNEQFF.

DNA of the CDR3: TGTGCCAGCAGTTCAACGGGGGCTGAAGCTTTCTTT. Translating gives CASSSTGAEAFF. The rearrangement links TRBV5-4 to TRBJ1-1, with D maybe TRBD1 (5 bases). This CDR3 has 12 amino acids. Trimming took off 5 bases at V and 6 bases at J, with 11 bases between the two ends. The germline gives CDR1 SGHNT, CDR2 YYREEE (reference sequence).